This T cell receptor (beta chain) derives from a study of monozygotic twins with inflammatory bowel disease. General study results and limits: For IBD, no single strong associated signal or clonotype was supported.

From its re-call of the 5' RACE reads, TCRdb lists each CDR3 protein once, without DNA. The sample holds nearly 450,000 distinct CDR3 sequences. For this clonotype: What it binds is unknown.

Germline V gives CDR1 MGHRA, CDR2 YSYEKL. The CDR3 is 15 amino acids. This TCR came from a human donor with ulcerative colitis or Crohn's disease, or a healthy co-twin of an affected twin (not recorded which). The specimen was blood. The chain is built from TRBV4-1 and TRBJ1-1; TCRdb's assignment of TRBD1 cannot be checked, as there is no DNA. CDR3 sequence reads: CASSHGRQGVTEAFF.